The clone carrying this T cell receptor delta chain is medium-sized. Antigen unknown. The likely explanation is a read error, given a far larger clone one base away. The length of the CDR3 is 17 residues. CDR1 is GEAIGNYY, CDR2 EKD, per germline. The data derive from a study of gammadelta T cells in human blood. TCRdb processed the RT-PCR reads again with the CATT caller. This table holds 250 to 300 delta-chain clones, just under 5% found once. The study, taken as a whole, reports: Microbial exposure appeared to drive polyclonal γδ T cell expansion after birth.

This clonotype was obtained from a newborn. V and J are TRDV2 and TRDJ1; 8 bases map to TRDD3. The specimen sequenced was Vgamma9Vdelta2 gamma-delta T cells from cord blood. CDR3 residues: CARDSVMGDQPTDKLIF. Written as DNA, the CDR3 is TGTGCCCGTGACTCTGTGATGGGGGATCAGCCCACCGATAAACTCATCTTT.